The T cell receptor (beta chain) described here comes from a study of post-analysis software for immune sequencing data. This clonotype was found once. Its target is unknown. This CDR3 comprises 14 residues. Trimming cost V 3 bases and J 9 bases; bases outside gene matches: 10. The study's findings and limits: Patients had higher frequencies than controls of roughly five TRBV segments, including TRBV5-6, TRBV5-1 and TRBV20-1.

Unique molecular identifiers were present in the TCR beta cDNA libraries. TCRdb recomputed calls from the PCR reads with MiXCR, one row per CDR3 protein. Here the sample spans roughly 570,000 distinct CDR3 sequences, roughly 34% being singletons. Sequencing was done on a sample of blood. This TCR was sampled from a girl aged 2-17 years with multiple sclerosis. The chain carries TRBV12-3 or TRBV12-4 and TRBJ1-1; TRBD1 matches 7 bases. CDR3 protein: CASSLGQLNSKAFF. DNA for the CDR3: TGTGCCAGCAGTTTGGGACAGCTTAATTCCAAAGCTTTCTTT.